The clone carrying this TCR beta chain is medium-sized. The germline V and J ends were trimmed by 6 bases and 4 bases, with 12 bases remaining between them. The CDR3 contains 13 residues. Treg sorting used a CD4+CD25+CD127-/low gate. The TRBV12-4/TRBJ1-2 clonotypes were amplified using barcode primers with ligated adaptors. TCRdb itself ran the multiplex PCR reads through MiXCR, one entry per CDR3 protein. The sample has over 2,000 distinct CDR3 sequences, 1.1% seen once. The receptor comes from a female donor with breast cancer. The sample comprised tumor-infiltrating Tregs sorted from the breast tumor. The chain couples TRBV12-3 or TRBV12-4 to TRBJ1-2; a weak D match, TRBD1 (6 bases). The CDR3 region is CASSLDRSYGYTF. The CDR3 DNA sequence: TGTGCCAGCAGCCTCGACAGGAGCTATGGCTACACCTTC.